Each of the 27 T cell receptor beta chains below was sequenced from the same sample in a study of vaccination effects on CD4 cells after COVID-19. For these receptors, no antigen is known. Peptide-pool stimulation followed by sequencing identified expanded antigen-specific CD4+ clonotypes in the ViraFEST assay. CD4+ T cells were isolated after around 10 days of culture. All study participants received two doses of BNT162b2 or mRNA-1273 vaccine. Using immunoSEQ multiplex PCR, the repertoire was profiled, and TCRdb retains in-frame clones only, with some absent. The sample gives some 22,000 clones, around four fifths of which show up once; under 30% is in the top ten. The material sequenced was CD4+ T cells from PBMCs cultured with HCoV-NL63 spike peptides, taken after COVID-19 vaccination. The receptors derive from a human donor who received a COVID-19 vaccine.

The CDR3 bases are TGTGCCAGCAGTTACTCGAGGGGGCAGCCCCAGCATTTT. Translation gives CASSYSRGQPQHF. The gene calls are TRBV6-5 and TRBJ1-5; D is possibly TRBD1 (6 bases). V was clipped by 0 bases and J by 7 bases, with 7 bases between them. The CDR3 length is 13 residues. Germline lookup yields CDR1 MNHEY and CDR2 SVGAGI.

CDR3 sequence (DNA): TGTGCCATCAGTGGGGGGGGTACCTACGAGCAGTACTTC. Translating it yields CAISGGGTYEQYF. This sequence joins TRBV10-3 and TRBJ2-7, with TRBD2 identical over 7 bases. This CDR3 is 13 amino acids long. V was clipped by 4 bases and J by 2 bases; unmatched bases: 2. Germline values: CDR1 ENHRY, CDR2 SYGVKD.

This clone was detected a few times. The chain is built from TRBV3-1 (or the pseudogene TRBV3-2) and TRBJ1-6; D gene uncertain. V lost 4 bases and J 7 bases, leaving 14 bases between the germline ends. Germline CDR1 is LGHDT and CDR2 is YNNKEL (reference sequence). This CDR3 has 15 residues. Written as DNA, the CDR3 is TGTGCCAGCAGCCCCCAACCCCCACAGAATTCACCCCTCCACTTT. This codes for CASSPQPPQNSPLHF.

This sequence joins TRBV27 and TRBJ2-1; no firm D call. The germline V gene has CDR1 MNHEY and CDR2 SMNVEV (reference sequence). Trimming took off 2 bases at V and 9 bases at J, with 8 bases between the two ends. CDR3 length: 12 amino acids. The CDR3 spells CASSLNQPEQFF. CDR3 bases: TGTGCCAGCAGTTTAAATCAGCCTGAGCAGTTCTTC.

The J gene is TRBJ2-7, the V gene TRBV7-2; D may correspond to TRBD1 or TRBD2 (6 bases each). In germline, CDR1 is SGHTA, CDR2 FQGNSA. This CDR3 region has 12 residues. V lost 6 bases to trimming and J lost 4 bases, with 10 bases between them. Written as DNA, the CDR3 is TGTGCCAGCAGTCAAGGGGGGTACGAGCAGTACTTC. Translation: CASSQGGYEQYF.

This chain connects TRBV28 to TRBJ1-3, with D possibly TRBD1 on 5 matching bases. Trimming cost V 5 bases and J 6 bases, with 14 bases left between them. CDR1 MDHEN and CDR2 SYDVKM come from the germline V gene. The CDR3 totals 14 residues. The CDR3: CASSPSGGTNTIYF. The CDR3 DNA is TGTGCCAGCAGTCCCTCGGGGGGAACAAACACCATATATTTT. Drawing the rest from reference TRBV28 and TRBJ1-3, the complete variable domain is DVKVTQSSRYLVKRTGEKVFLECVQDMDHENMFWYRQDPGLGLRLIYFSYDVKMKEKGDIPEGYSVSREKKERFSLILESASTNQTSMYLCASSPSGGTNTIYFGEGSWLTVV.

This chain uses TRBV12-3 or TRBV12-4 with TRBJ1-2; D is unresolved. Deletions cut 4 bases from V and 4 bases from J, with 4 bases between. This CDR3 contains 11 residues. CDR3 protein: CASSSPYGYTF. The CDR3 bases are TGTGCCAGCAGTTCCCCCTATGGCTACACCTTC.

V usage is TRBV6-4 and J usage is TRBJ1-2; TRBD1 matches 7 bases. The V gene's germline CDR1 is MRHNA and CDR2 SNTAGT. This CDR3 region has 13 residues. The V gene end was trimmed by 6 bases and the J gene end by 4 bases; junction bases not matched to a gene: 5. The CDR3 DNA follows: TGTGCCAGCAGGCCGACAGGGTCCTATGGCTACACCTTC. It encodes CASRPTGSYGYTF.

The V gene is TRBV18, the J gene TRBJ1-1; 8 positions match TRBD1. Germline V gene data show CDR1 as KGHSH and CDR2 as LQKENI. The CDR3 spans 16 residues. V dropped 4 bases and J dropped 1; count of bases not matched to a gene: 8. The CDR3 DNA reads TGTGCCAGCTCACACCAACCCGGGACAGGGAACACTGAAGCTTTCTTT. Its protein is CASSHQPGTGNTEAFF.

This chain uses TRBV11-1 with TRBJ2-5; D is possibly TRBD1 or TRBD2 (6 bases each). Germline V CDR1 and CDR2: SGHAT, FQDESV (reference sequence). The length of the CDR3 is 13 residues. Trimming removed 5 bases at V and 5 bases at J, with 12 bases between. The CDR3 region is CASSRGQPETQYF. DNA for the CDR3: TGTGCCAGCAGCCGGGGGCAGCCGGAGACCCAGTACTTC.

The gene calls are TRBV2 and TRBJ1-2; maybe TRBD1 (5 bases). CDR1 is SNHLY and CDR2 is FYNNEI in the germline V gene. With 3 bases removed from V and 7 bases from J, the gap between germline ends came to 15 bases. CDR3 length: 14 amino acids. This CDR3 is CASSDGWGISGYTF. CDR3 bases: TGTGCCAGCAGTGATGGGTGGGGGATATCTGGCTACACCTTC.

V is TRBV3-1 (or the pseudogene TRBV3-2) and J is TRBJ1-6, with a weak D call TRBD1 (5 bases). The germline CDR1 and CDR2 sequences are LGHDT and YNNKEL (reference sequence). The CDR3 covers 14 residues. The V end lost 4 bases, the J end lost 5 bases, and 9 bases lay between the germline ends. The CDR3 loop is CASSPRGHNSPLHF. The CDR3 nucleotides read TGTGCCAGCAGCCCTCGGGGACATAATTCACCCCTCCACTTT.

In its sample, this clone was seen once. The chain recombines TRBV10-3 with TRBJ1-2; tentatively, D is TRBD1 (5 bases). The CDR3 covers 12 residues. Germline V gene data show CDR1 as ENHRY and CDR2 as SYGVKD. Deletions cut 2 bases from V and 14 bases from J, with 15 bases between. The CDR3 loop is CAISEGVGPHTF. CDR3 nucleotides: TGTGCCATCAGTGAGGGGGTGGGGCCTCATACCTTC.

The chain combines TRBV19 with TRBJ1-6, with 7 bases aligning to TRBD1. The CDR3 extends over 15 amino acids. CDR1 and CDR2 from the germline V gene are LNHDA and SQIVND (reference sequence). The ends lost 9 bases at V and 4 bases at J; junction bases unmatched: 9. CDR3 in amino acids: CASQLVGQYNSPLHF. In DNA, the CDR3 is TGTGCCAGCCAGCTTGTGGGACAGTATAATTCACCCCTCCACTTT.

This clone appeared a few times. The rearrangement uses TRBV29-1 and TRBJ1-3; unclear D gene. V was trimmed by 4 bases and J by 0 bases, leaving 7 bases between them. The CDR3 runs 13 residues. Looked up from germline, CDR1 is SQVTM and CDR2 is ANQGSEA. CDR3 region: CSVGQSSGNTIYF. CDR3 coding DNA: TGCAGCGTTGGTCAGAGCTCTGGAAACACCATATATTTT.

CDR3 amino acids: CASSYVRGGTGLSTDTQYF. Written as DNA, the CDR3 is TGTGCCAGCAGTTACGTGCGCGGGGGGACAGGATTAAGCACAGATACGCAGTATTTT. J is TRBJ2-3 and V is TRBV6-2 or TRBV6-3, with D perhaps matching TRBD1 or TRBD2 (8 bases each). CDR1 MNHEY and CDR2 SVGEGT come from the germline V gene. The CDR3 consists of 19 residues. The ends were cut back, 2 bases at V and 0 bases at J, with 21 bases in the middle.

The rearrangement joins TRBV29-1 to TRBJ1-4; maybe TRBD1 (6 bases). The CDR3 sequence is 14 residues long. The germline V gene encodes CDR1 SQVTM and CDR2 ANQGSEA. Deletions cut 4 bases from V and 8 bases from J, with 17 bases between. The CDR3 DNA reads as TGCAGCGTTGCACGACAGACAGGCGGAGAAAAACTGTTTTTT. Translating gives CSVARQTGGEKLFF.

The genes are TRBV6-2 or TRBV6-3 and TRBJ1-2; tentatively, D is TRBD1 (6 bases). Per germline, CDR1 MNHEY and CDR2 SVGEGT. Trimming cost V 8 bases and J 4 bases, with 20 bases left between them. The CDR3 spans 15 residues. CDR3: CASRPSVGGGYGYTF. The DNA of the CDR3 is TGTGCCAGCCGCCCCTCCGTCGGGGGCGGCTATGGCTACACCTTC.

The chain has TRBV11-2 and TRBJ2-7; D might be TRBD2 (6 bases). The CDR3 length is 18 residues. Germline values: CDR1 SGHAT, CDR2 FQNNGV. Between the trimmed V and J ends, which lost 2 bases and 7 bases, there was a span of 27 bases. The CDR3 here is CASSLIGGSAGGREEQYF. CDR3 in DNA: TGTGCCAGCAGCTTAATTGGAGGGTCCGCCGGTGGGAGAGAGGAGCAGTACTTC.

J is TRBJ1-2 and V is TRBV28; the D gene is possibly TRBD1 (5 bases). Per germline, CDR1 MDHEN and CDR2 SYDVKM. V was trimmed by 3 bases and J by 4 bases, leaving 9 bases between them. The CDR3 is 13 residues long. CDR3: CASSLTAIYGYTF. DNA for the CDR3: TGTGCCAGCAGTTTGACAGCCATCTATGGCTACACCTTC.

The table lists this clone with a few counts. The V gene is TRBV19, the J gene TRBJ2-7; D call uncertain. Germline V gene sequence: CDR1 LNHDA, CDR2 SQIVND (reference sequence). The CDR3 loop spans 15 amino acids. Trimming cost V 2 bases and J 0 bases, with 11 bases left between them. CDR3 DNA: TGTGCCAGTAGTATAAGTCTGGCGCTCTCCTACGAGCAGTACTTC. It is translated as CASSISLALSYEQYF.

The chain links TRBV6-6 to TRBJ2-3; D is ambiguous. The CDR3 spans 12 residues. Looked up from germline, CDR1 is MNHNY and CDR2 is SVGAGI (reference sequence). V lost 6 bases and J lost 4, with 8 bases in between. The CDR3 protein is CASSPRADTQYF. CDR3 in DNA: TGTGCCAGCAGCCCAAGGGCAGATACGCAGTATTTT.

This sequence joins TRBV2 and TRBJ1-1, with D perhaps TRBD1 (5 bases). Trimming shortened V by 3 bases and J by 0 bases, and 8 bases separated the two germline ends. Germline CDR1 SNHLY, CDR2 FYNNEI. There are 14 residues in the CDR3. Here the CDR3 DNA reads TGTGCCAGCAGTGATCCGACAGTGAACACTGAAGCTTTCTTT. It specifies CASSDPTVNTEAFF.

The rearrangement links TRBV12-3 or TRBV12-4 to TRBJ1-1; D is ambiguous. CDR3 length: 13 amino acids. V lost 3 bases and J 5 bases, leaving 10 bases between the germline ends. The CDR3 is CASSFWLGTEAFF. The CDR3 DNA sequence: TGTGCCAGCAGTTTTTGGTTGGGGACTGAAGCTTTCTTT.

This clone has only a few counts. J is TRBJ2-7 and V is TRBV6-5; D is uncertain. V lost 6 bases and J 0 bases, leaving 15 bases between the germline ends. CDR1 MNHEY and CDR2 SVGAGI come from the germline V gene. This CDR3 comprises 15 residues. In DNA form, the CDR3 reads TGTGCCAGCAGCTTTCACTTAGGAAGCTCCTACGAGCAGTACTTC. It codes for CASSFHLGSSYEQYF.

The V call is TRBV7-2, the J call TRBJ1-2; D is perhaps TRBD1 (5 bases). Germline V lookup: CDR1 SGHTA, CDR2 FQGNSA. With 0 bases removed from V and 4 bases from J, the gap between germline ends came to 12 bases. The CDR3 spans 15 residues. The CDR3 loop reads CASSLARRDVYGYTF. As DNA, the CDR3 is TGTGCCAGCAGCTTAGCGCGCAGGGATGTCTATGGCTACACCTTC.

J is TRBJ2-7 and V is TRBV14, with 9 positions matching TRBD1. J lost 3 bases, V lost 4 bases, and 16 bases had no gene match. Germline loops: CDR1 SGHDN, CDR2 FVKESK. The CDR3 is 18 amino acids. The CDR3 region is CASSRRDRATMGYYEQYF. The DNA for the CDR3 is TGTGCCAGCAGCCGGAGGGACAGGGCGACAATGGGGTACTACGAGCAGTACTTC. Variable domain in full (rest from reference TRBV14 and TRBJ2-7): EAGVTQFPSHSVIEKGQTVTLRCDPISGHDNLYWYRRVMGKEIKFLLHFVKESKQDESGMPNNRFLAERTGGTYSTLKVQPAELEDSGVYFCASSRRDRATMGYYEQYFGPGTRLTVT.